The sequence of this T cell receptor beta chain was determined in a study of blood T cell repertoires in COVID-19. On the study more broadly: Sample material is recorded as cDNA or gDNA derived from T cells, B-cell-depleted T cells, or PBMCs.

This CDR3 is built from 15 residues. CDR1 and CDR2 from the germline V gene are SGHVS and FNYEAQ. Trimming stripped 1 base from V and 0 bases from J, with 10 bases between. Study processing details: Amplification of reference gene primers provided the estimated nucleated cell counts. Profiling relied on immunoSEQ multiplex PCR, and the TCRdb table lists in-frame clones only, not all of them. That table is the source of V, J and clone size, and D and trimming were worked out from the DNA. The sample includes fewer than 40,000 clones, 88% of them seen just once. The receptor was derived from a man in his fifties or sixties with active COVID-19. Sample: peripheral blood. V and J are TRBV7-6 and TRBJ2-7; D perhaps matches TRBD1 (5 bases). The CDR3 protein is CASSLGGRASYEQYF. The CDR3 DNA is TGTGCCAGCAGCTTAGGCGGCAGGGCCTCCTACGAGCAGTACTTC.